The 27 T cell receptor beta chains below come from one sample, sequenced in a study of Graves' ophthalmopathy and Graves' hyperthyroidism. RNA transcripts served as template for amplifying TCR beta CDR3 sequences. An opening RT-PCR round employed HTBI primers and preceded a second-round multiplex PCR. One entry per CDR3 protein, called by TCRdb with MiXCR from the multiplex PCR reads. The sample yields approximately 700,000 distinct CDR3 sequences, 40% seen once. The material sequenced was peripheral blood. Every receptor here comes from an adult man with Graves' ophthalmopathy.

This clonotype has a handful of counts. V gene TRBV25-1 combines with J gene TRBJ1-1, with D uncertain. This CDR3 has 14 amino acids. Germline V gene data show CDR1 as MGHDK and CDR2 as SYGVNS. The V gene lost 6 bases and the J gene lost 9 bases, with 20 bases spanning the gap. DNA of the CDR3: TGTGCCAGCAGCCAAAGAATCCCGGGTCAACAAGCTTTCTTT. It translates to CASSQRIPGQQAFF.

This clonotype was counted between two and nine times. The chain uses TRBV7-2 and TRBJ2-2; 8 nucleotides line up with TRBD2. The junction had 7 bases not matched to a gene; V was cut back by 2 bases and J by 5 bases. The CDR3 extends over 16 amino acids. Germline loops: CDR1 SGHTA, CDR2 FQGNSA. The CDR3 coding sequence is TGTGCCAGCAGCTTATTCGGGAGGGTAGGAACCGGGGAGCTGTTTTTT. Amino acids: CASSLFGRVGTGELFF.

This clonotype was observed at least ten times. The V call is TRBV15, the J call TRBJ2-7; D gene unclear. V was shortened by 0 bases and J by 6 bases, with 12 bases between the two germline ends. This CDR3 spans 14 amino acids. Per the germline V gene, CDR1 is LNHNV and CDR2 is YYDKDF (reference sequence). CDR3 nucleotide sequence: TGTGCCACCAGCAGAGATGTCCAGATCGGCGAGCAGTACTTC. The encoded protein is CATSRDVQIGEQYF. Looking up the rest from reference TRBV15 and TRBJ2-7 gives the full variable domain: DAMVIQNPRYQVTQFGKPVTLSCSQTLNHNVMYWYQQKSSQAPKLLFHYYDKDFNNEADTPDNFQSRRPNTSFCFLDIRSPGLGDTAMYLCATSRDVQIGEQYFGPGTRLTVT.

The J gene is TRBJ2-5, the V gene TRBV7-3, with D possibly TRBD2 on 6 matching bases. CDR1 SGHTA and CDR2 FQGTGA come from the germline V gene. The ends were cut back, 5 bases at V and 5 bases at J, with 18 bases in the middle. There are 15 residues in the CDR3. CDR3 amino acids: CASSLGLQAGETQYF. The CDR3 DNA follows: TGTGCCAGCAGCCTCGGACTCCAGGCGGGGGAGACCCAGTACTTC.

In DNA, the CDR3 is TGTGCCAGCAGCTTAGCGCAGCTCTACGAGCAGTACTTC. Its translation: CASSLAQLYEQYF. The J gene is TRBJ2-7, the V gene TRBV7-9, with D unclear. The CDR3 totals 13 residues. V was clipped by 0 bases and J by 3 bases, with 6 bases between them. Germline values: CDR1 SEHNR, CDR2 FQNEAQ (reference sequence).

The V and J genes are TRBV7-9 and TRBJ2-7; 7 positions agree with TRBD2. CDR3 size: 16 residues. The germline CDR1 and CDR2 sequences are SEHNR and FQNEAQ (reference sequence). The J segment lost 3 bases and the V segment lost 5 bases, leaving 13 bases of the junction unmatched. CDR3 DNA sequence: TGTGCCAGCAGCCCGGAGGGACTACTAAATTTCTACGAGCAGTACTTC. Translated: CASSPEGLLNFYEQYF.

A few counts support this clonotype. The chain carries TRBV2 and TRBJ1-1; 8 bases agree with TRBD1. V lost 6 bases to trimming and J lost 2 bases; unmatched junction nucleotides: 11. Germline CDR1 reads SNHLY; CDR2 reads FYNNEI. The CDR3 covers 16 residues. The CDR3 nucleotides are TGTGCCAGCAGCTCCCGACAGGGGATGGTCAACACTGAAGCTTTCTTT. Its protein product is CASSSRQGMVNTEAFF.

The V and J genes are TRBV20-1 and TRBJ1-5, with 9 bases matching TRBD1. From germline, CDR1 is DFQATT and CDR2 SNEGSKA (reference sequence). The CDR3 is 19 residues long. J lost 4 bases, V lost 0 bases, and 16 bases had no gene match. As DNA, the CDR3 is TGCAGTGCTAGAGATGGGGGTTGGACAGGGGTCAGACCGAATCAGCCCCAGCATTTT. The encoded protein is CSARDGGWTGVRPNQPQHF.

V is TRBV6-1 and J is TRBJ2-7; D possibly matches TRBD1 or TRBD2 (5 bases each). The CDR3 length is 15 residues. The germline V gene encodes CDR1 MNHNS and CDR2 SASEGT. V shed 8 bases and J shed 0 bases, with 17 bases lying between them. CDR3 coding DNA: TGTGCCAGCCAGAATCGGGGCCGGAGCTCCTACGAGCAGTACTTC. It translates to CASQNRGRSSYEQYF.

This clonotype was counted only a few times. The chain is built from TRBV19 and TRBJ1-6; D call uncertain. Trimming pared 0 bases from V and 8 bases from J, leaving 5 bases between. The CDR3 runs to 13 residues. Germline V gene data show CDR1 as LNHDA and CDR2 as SQIVND (reference sequence). The CDR3, as DNA: TGTGCCAGTAGTATAGAAGGCGATTCACCCCTCCACTTT. Its protein product is CASSIEGDSPLHF. The variable domain in full, with the rest retrieved from reference TRBV19 and TRBJ1-6, is DGGITQSPKYLFRKEGQNVTLSCEQNLNHDAMYWYRQDPGQGLRLIYYSQIVNDFQKGDIAEGYSVSREKKESFPLTVTSAQKNPTAFYLCASSIEGDSPLHFGNGTRLTVT.

This clonotype was observed a few times. The CDR3 nucleotides are TGTGCCAGCAGCTCCGGGGAGCCCCAGCATTTT. It yields the protein CASSSGEPQHF. The chain recombines TRBV6-2 or TRBV6-3 with TRBJ1-5, with D hard to call. The CDR3 spans 11 residues. Germline V gene sequence: CDR1 MNHEY, CDR2 SVGEGT. Trimming pared 6 bases from V and 8 bases from J, leaving 8 bases between.

This clonotype was counted ten times or more. DNA of the CDR3: TGTGCCACCAGTGCCGGGACCGGGAATAGCAATCAGCCCCAGCATTTT. Translating gives CATSAGTGNSNQPQHF. The genes are TRBV24-1 and TRBJ1-5; TRBD1 is a possible D gene (5 bases). The CDR3 consists of 16 residues. Germline V CDR1 and CDR2: KGHDR, SFDVKD. Trimming cost V 5 bases and J 0 bases, with 13 bases left between them.

V usage is TRBV7-3 and J usage is TRBJ2-7; 7 bases match TRBD1. V was clipped by 5 bases and J by 0 bases; unmatched bases: 10. Germline CDR1 and CDR2: SGHTA and FQGTGA. The CDR3 is made up of 16 amino acids. In DNA form, the CDR3 reads TGTGCCAGCAGCGCGCAACAGGGGAACCACTCCTACGAGCAGTACTTC. Translating it yields CASSAQQGNHSYEQYF.

This chain links TRBV29-1 with TRBJ1-2, with 9 nucleotides matching TRBD1. Germline CDR1 reads SQVTM; CDR2 reads ANQGSEA. The junction had 13 bases not matched to a gene; V was cut back by 7 bases and J by 7 bases. This CDR3 is 14 amino acids long. In DNA form, the CDR3 reads TGCAGCGCCGGCGGGGGGACAGGGCTAAGTGGCTACACCTTC. As protein: CSAGGGTGLSGYTF.

The chain has TRBV9 and TRBJ1-2; 9 bases align to TRBD1. The length of the CDR3 is 15 residues. CDR1 and CDR2 (germline): SGDLS, YYNGEE. Trimming took 2 bases from V and 1 from J; bases not matched to a gene: 3. CDR3 coding DNA: TGTGCCAGCAGCGTCTGGGGACAGGGTAACTATGGCTACACCTTC. As protein: CASSVWGQGNYGYTF.

This clonotype was counted between two and nine times. The CDR3 spells CASSEDAGANYGYTF. CDR3 DNA: TGTGCCAGCAGTGAAGACGCGGGGGCCAACTATGGCTACACCTTC. V and J are TRBV2 and TRBJ1-2, with TRBD1 as a possible D gene (6 bases). From germline, CDR1 is SNHLY and CDR2 FYNNEI. Trimming removed 1 base from V and 2 bases from J, with 11 bases in between. The CDR3 sequence is 15 residues long.

This clonotype was picked up a small number of times. The chain couples TRBV14 to TRBJ1-1; D is undetermined. Per the germline V gene, CDR1 is SGHDN and CDR2 is FVKESK. The CDR3 contains 13 residues. V lost 2 bases and J 1 base, leaving 5 bases between the germline ends. Here the CDR3 DNA reads TGTGCCAGCAGCCAAATGAGGAACACTGAAGCTTTCTTT. This translates into CASSQMRNTEAFF. Full variable domain (remainder filled in from reference TRBV14 and TRBJ1-1): EAGVTQFPSHSVIEKGQTVTLRCDPISGHDNLYWYRRVMGKEIKFLLHFVKESKQDESGMPNNRFLAERTGGTYSTLKVQPAELEDSGVYFCASSQMRNTEAFFGQGTRLTVV.

CDR3 sequence: CASSQEGFNEKLFF. In nucleotides, the CDR3 is TGTGCCAGCAGCCAAGAAGGGTTTAATGAAAAACTGTTTTTT. This chain links TRBV4-2 with TRBJ1-4; no reliable D call. The CDR3 contains 14 residues. Trimming pared 0 bases from V and 4 bases from J, leaving 6 bases between. In germline, CDR1 is LGHNA, CDR2 YNFKEQ.

There are many counts of this clonotype. V gene TRBV2 combines with J gene TRBJ2-5, with 8 nucleotides matching TRBD1. Germline-derived CDR1 and CDR2 are SNHLY and FYNNEI. The CDR3 consists of 14 residues. V lost 3 bases to trimming and J lost 7 bases; unmatched junction nucleotides: 7. The CDR3, as DNA: TGTGCCAGCAGTGATACAGGGGGTAGTGGGACCCAGTACTTC. It yields the protein CASSDTGGSGTQYF.

The chain is built from TRBV25-1 and TRBJ1-2; 8 bases map to TRBD1. The CDR3 has 15 amino acids. Germline CDR1 reads MGHDK; CDR2 reads SYGVNS. V trimming: 6 bases; J trimming: 2 bases; junction bases outside the gene matches: 8. Here the CDR3 DNA reads TGTGCCAGCAGCTTGAATGACAGGGGAAACTATGGCTACACCTTC. This sequence encodes CASSLNDRGNYGYTF.

The gene calls are TRBV25-1 and TRBJ2-7, with 9 bases lining up with TRBD1. V gave up 6 bases and J gave up 3 bases; unmatched junction bases: 9. The V gene's germline CDR1 is MGHDK and CDR2 SYGVNS. The CDR3 loop spans 15 amino acids. CDR3 nucleotides: TGTGCCAGCAGCCAAACCGGGACAGGGCTCTACGAGCAGTACTTC. Translated, it gives CASSQTGTGLYEQYF.

To note about this clonotype: Possible read error: a much larger clone is one base away. V gene TRBV24-1 combines with J gene TRBJ1-5; D remains unclear. Per germline, CDR1 KGHDR and CDR2 SFDVKD. V lost 7 bases, J lost 9 bases, and 12 bases lay in between. This CDR3 spans 12 amino acids. The DNA of the CDR3 is TGTGCCACCAGCAGCCTAAGTGGGCCCCAGCATTTT. Its protein is CATSSLSGPQHF.

The rearrangement joins TRBV10-3 to TRBJ2-5; 9 nucleotides match TRBD2. The CDR3 is 13 residues long. The V gene's germline CDR1 is ENHRY and CDR2 SYGVKD. With V trimmed by 11 bases and J by 4 bases, 8 bases remained unmatched. The CDR3 DNA follows: TGTGCCGGAGCGGGGGGCGCGGGAGAGACCCAGTACTTC. This encodes CAGAGGAGETQYF.

This chain links TRBV19 with TRBJ1-4; TRBD1 matches 7 bases. Germline CDR1 reads LNHDA; CDR2 reads SQIVND (reference sequence). V lost 3 bases to trimming and J lost 7 bases; unmatched junction nucleotides: 14. The CDR3 has 17 residues. CDR3 residues: CASSIRQGGFFGEKLFF. The CDR3 DNA is TGTGCCAGTAGTATTCGACAGGGAGGATTTTTCGGTGAAAAACTGTTTTTT.

The J gene is TRBJ2-5, the V gene TRBV10-3; a possible D gene is TRBD1 (6 bases). Germline CDR1 and CDR2: ENHRY and SYGVKD. The CDR3 consists of 13 residues. V was clipped by 10 bases and J by 3 bases, with 15 bases between them. The CDR3 bases are TGTGCCACATCGGCAAGGGGGAAAGAGACCCAGTACTTC. Protein sequence: CATSARGKETQYF.

J is TRBJ1-6 and V is TRBV7-9; unclear D gene. V shed 6 bases and J shed 18 bases, with 18 bases lying between them. In germline, CDR1 is SEHNR, CDR2 FQNEAQ (reference sequence). The CDR3 length is 12 residues. The CDR3 DNA reads TGTGCCAGCAGTTTTTACACCGGGCCTCCCCACTTT. Amino acid sequence: CASSFYTGPPHF.

The sample holds a few counts of this clonotype. The rearrangement uses TRBV9 and TRBJ2-2; a weak D match, TRBD1 (6 bases). Per germline, CDR1 SGDLS and CDR2 YYNGEE. The CDR3 is made up of 17 amino acids. The ends were cut back, 2 bases at V and 3 bases at J, with 17 bases in the middle. CDR3 bases: TGTGCCAGCAGCGTTACTCACGGACAGCGATACACCGGGGAGCTGTTTTTT. Amino acid sequence: CASSVTHGQRYTGELFF.